This TCR beta chain was recovered during a study of T-cell memory formation after mild COVID-19. TCRdb processed the 5' RACE reads anew with MiXCR; each CDR3 protein has one entry. The data show 250,000 to 350,000 distinct CDR3 sequences, with under 20% seen just once and 20% to 25% held by the top ten. Germline assignment: CDR1 SGHTA and CDR2 FQGNSA. The CDR3 contains 15 residues. After removal of 0 bases from V and 11 bases from J, the junction contained 6 bases not matched to a gene. Sequencing was done on a sample of PBMCs or a T cell subset sorted from them (not recorded which). This sequence joins TRBV7-2 and TRBJ1-6; TRBD1 agrees at 8 bases. The TCR sequence derives from a man aged 18-30 years who had mild COVID-19 (a few samples of this study predate the infection). Cell type and time point are not known. The CDR3 DNA is TGTGCCAGCAGCTTAGCGAGGGACAGGCCTGCACCCCTCCACTTT. Protein product: CASSLARDRPAPLHF.